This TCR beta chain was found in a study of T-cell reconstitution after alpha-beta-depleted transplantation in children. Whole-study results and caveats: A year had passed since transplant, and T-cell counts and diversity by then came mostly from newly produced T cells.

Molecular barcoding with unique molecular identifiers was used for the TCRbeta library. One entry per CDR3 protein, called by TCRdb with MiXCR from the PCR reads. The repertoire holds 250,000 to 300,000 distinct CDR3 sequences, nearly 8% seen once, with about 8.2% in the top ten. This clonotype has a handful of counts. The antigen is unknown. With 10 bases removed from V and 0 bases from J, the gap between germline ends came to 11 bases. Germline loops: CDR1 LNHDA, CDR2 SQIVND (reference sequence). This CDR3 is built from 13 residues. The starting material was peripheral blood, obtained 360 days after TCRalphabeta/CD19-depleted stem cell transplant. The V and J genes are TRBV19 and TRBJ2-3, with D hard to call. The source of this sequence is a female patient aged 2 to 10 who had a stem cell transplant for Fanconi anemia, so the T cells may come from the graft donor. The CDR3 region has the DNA TGTGCCACTAATTTTCCTAGCACAGATACGCAGTATTTT. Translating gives CATNFPSTDTQYF.